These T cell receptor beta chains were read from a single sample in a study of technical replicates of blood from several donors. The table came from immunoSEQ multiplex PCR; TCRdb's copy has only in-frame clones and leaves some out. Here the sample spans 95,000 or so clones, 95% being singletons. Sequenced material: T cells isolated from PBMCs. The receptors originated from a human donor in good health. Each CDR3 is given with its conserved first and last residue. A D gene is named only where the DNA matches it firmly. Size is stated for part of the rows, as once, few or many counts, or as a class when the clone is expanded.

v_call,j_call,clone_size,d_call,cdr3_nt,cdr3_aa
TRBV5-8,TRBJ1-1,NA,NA,TGTGCCAGCAGCCGAGGGTGGGGGGGGACTGAAGCTTTCTTT,CASSRGWGGTEAFF
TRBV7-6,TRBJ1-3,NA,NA,TGTGCCAGCGCCGCCCGTTTAGAAGGAAACACCATATATTTT,CASAARLEGNTIYF
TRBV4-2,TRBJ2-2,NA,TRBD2,TGTGCCAGCAGCCAAAGCGGGACTAGCGGAACGAACACCGGGGAGCTGTTTTTT,CASSQSGTSGTNTGELFF
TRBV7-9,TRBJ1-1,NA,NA,TGTGCCAGCAGCTTAGCACAGGCGAACACTGAAGCTTTCTTT,CASSLAQANTEAFF
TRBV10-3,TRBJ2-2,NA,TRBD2,TGTGCCATCAGTGGGACTACCGGGACTAGCGGGAGCGTTGCCGGGGAGCTGTTTTTT,CAISGTTGTSGSVAGELFF
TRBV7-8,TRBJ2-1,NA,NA,TGTGCCAGCAGCTTCTTGATGGAGGTTACAGATGAGCAGTTCTTC,CASSFLMEVTDEQFF
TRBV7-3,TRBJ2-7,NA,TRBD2,TGTGCCAGCAGCTTAGCGGGAGGGCCCGAGCAGTACTTC,CASSLAGGPEQYF
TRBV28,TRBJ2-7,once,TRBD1,TGTGCCAGCAGTTTAACAGGGGGATACGGGTACTTC,CASSLTGGYGYF
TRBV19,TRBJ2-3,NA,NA,TGTGCCAGTAAATCGGGAGATACGCAGTATTTT,CASKSGDTQYF
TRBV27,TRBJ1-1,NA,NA,TGTGCCAGCAGTTTTTCCGGGAACACTGAAGCTTTCTTT,CASSFSGNTEAFF
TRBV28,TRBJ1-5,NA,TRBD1,TGTGCCAGCAGTTGGACAGGGGATCAGCCCCAGCATTTT,CASSWTGDQPQHF
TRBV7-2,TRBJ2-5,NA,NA,TGTGCCAGCAGCTTACACAGGGAAGAGACCCAGTACTTC,CASSLHREETQYF
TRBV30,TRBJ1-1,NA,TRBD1,TGTGCCTGGAGTGCGACAGGGTGGACTGAAGCTTTCTTT,CAWSATGWTEAFF
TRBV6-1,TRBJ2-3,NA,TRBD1,TGTGCCAGCGACCAGGGGGCAGCAGATACGCAGTATTTT,CASDQGAADTQYF
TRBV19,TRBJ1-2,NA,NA,TGTGCCAGTAGTATAACGGGACAAGTCTACACCTTC,CASSITGQVYTF
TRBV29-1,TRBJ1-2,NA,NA,TGCAGCGTTGAAGGTTTCGGGAAGCTTGGGAACTATGGCTACACCTTC,CSVEGFGKLGNYGYTF
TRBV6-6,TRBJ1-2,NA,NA,TGTGCCAGCAGTTACTCGGGCAGGGAAGGGTATGGCTACACCTTC,CASSYSGREGYGYTF
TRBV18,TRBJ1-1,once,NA,TGTGCCAGCAACAACGGGGACACTGAAGCTTTCTTT,CASNNGDTEAFF
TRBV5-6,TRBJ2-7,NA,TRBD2,TGTGCCAGCAGCCCGGTGACTAGCGGGTTGTACGAGCAGTACTTC,CASSPVTSGLYEQYF
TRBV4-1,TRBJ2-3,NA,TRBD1,TGCGCCAGCAGCCAGAAACGGGACAGGGGGCTACTCACAGATACGCAGTATTTT,CASSQKRDRGLLTDTQYF
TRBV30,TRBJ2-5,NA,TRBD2,TGTGCCTGGAGTTCCCGGGGGGGAGAGACCCAGTACTTC,CAWSSRGGETQYF
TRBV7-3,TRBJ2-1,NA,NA,TGTGCCAGCAGCTCATACGGTCTGAACAATGAGCAGTTCTTC,CASSSYGLNNEQFF
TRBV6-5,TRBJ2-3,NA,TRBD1,TGTGCCAGCAGTTACGGACAGGGGTCTACGGATACGCAGTATTTT,CASSYGQGSTDTQYF
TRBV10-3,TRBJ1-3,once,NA,TGTGCCATCAGCGACCAGGACAGCAGCTCTGGAAACACCATATATTTT,CAISDQDSSSGNTIYF
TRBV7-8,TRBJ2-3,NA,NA,TGTGCCAGCAGCTGGGACTTCACGGATACGCAGTATTTT,CASSWDFTDTQYF
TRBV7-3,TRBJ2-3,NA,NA,TGTGCCAGCAGCTTAAATGGCGGGGGCGGGTATACGCAGTATTTT,CASSLNGGGGYTQYF
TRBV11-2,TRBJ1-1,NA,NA,TGTGCCAGCAGCTTAGACCAGGGCACTGAAGCTTTCTTT,CASSLDQGTEAFF
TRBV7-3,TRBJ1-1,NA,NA,TGTGCCAGCAGCTCAGGAGGGCAGATGAACACTGAAGCTTTCTTT,CASSSGGQMNTEAFF
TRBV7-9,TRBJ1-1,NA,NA,TGTGCCAGCAGCTTCGGACTGGACTCGGGGTCTGAAGCTTTCTTT,CASSFGLDSGSEAFF
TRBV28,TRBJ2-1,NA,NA,TGTGCCAGCAGTCCCTTGGGGGCGGGGGCGAACAATGAGCAGTTCTTC,CASSPLGAGANNEQFF
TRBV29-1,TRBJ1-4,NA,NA,TGCAGCGTTTCACAGGGTTATAATGAAAAACTGTTTTTT,CSVSQGYNEKLFF
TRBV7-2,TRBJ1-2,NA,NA,TGTGCCAGCAGCTTAGACCCCTCAGGAATCTATGGCTACACCTTC,CASSLDPSGIYGYTF
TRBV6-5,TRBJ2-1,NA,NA,TGTGCCAGCAGCCCTGGACTTAATGAGCAGTTCTTC,CASSPGLNEQFF
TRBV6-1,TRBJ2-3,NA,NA,TGTGCCAGCAGTGAAGGTCAACACACAGATACGCAGTATTTT,CASSEGQHTDTQYF
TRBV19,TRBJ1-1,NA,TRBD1,TGTGCCAGTAGTATGGGGACAGGCTCGATGAACACTGAAGCTTTCTTT,CASSMGTGSMNTEAFF
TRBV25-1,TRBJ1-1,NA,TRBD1,TGTGCCAGCAGTGAATCGAACAGGGGGTACACTGAAGCTTTCTTT,CASSESNRGYTEAFF
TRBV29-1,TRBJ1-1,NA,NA,TGCAGCGTAAGTCCGGGTAATAGTGAAGCTTTCTTT,CSVSPGNSEAFF
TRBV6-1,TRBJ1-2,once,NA,TGTGCCAGCAGTGAAGTCCGGGTCGTCTATGGCTACACCTTC,CASSEVRVVYGYTF
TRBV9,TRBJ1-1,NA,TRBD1,TGTGCCAGCAGCGCGTCGACAGGGCTAAACACTGAAGCTTTCTTT,CASSASTGLNTEAFF
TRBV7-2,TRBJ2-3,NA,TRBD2,TGTGCCAGCAGCTCGAGTCCCCTAGCGGGCACAGATACGCAGTATTTT,CASSSSPLAGTDTQYF
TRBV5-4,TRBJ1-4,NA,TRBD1,TGTGCCAGCAGCCCAAACAGGGGGCAGGTTGAAAAACTGTTTTTT,CASSPNRGQVEKLFF
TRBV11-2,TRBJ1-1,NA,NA,TGTGCCAGCAGCTTAAGCCCCGGGATTAACACTGAAGCTTTCTTT,CASSLSPGINTEAFF
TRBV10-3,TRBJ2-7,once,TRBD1,TGTGCCATCAGCGACCCTTATTCCGGGACAGGGTTTACCTCAGGTGGTTTC,CAISDPYSGTGFTSGGF
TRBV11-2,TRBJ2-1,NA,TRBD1,TGTGCCAGCAGCTTAGAGGGGACAGGGAACAATGAGCAGTTCTTC,CASSLEGTGNNEQFF
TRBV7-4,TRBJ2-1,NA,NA,TGTGCCAGCAGCCCTATGAATGAGCAGTTCTTC,CASSPMNEQFF
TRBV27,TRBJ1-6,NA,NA,TGTGCCAGCAGTTCCCTGAGCTCCTATAATTCACCCCTCCACTTT,CASSSLSSYNSPLHF
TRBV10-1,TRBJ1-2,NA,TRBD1,TGCGCCCCCGAAATTACTAGGGACAGTCCTAACTATGGCTACACCTTC,CAPEITRDSPNYGYTF
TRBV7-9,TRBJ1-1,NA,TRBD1,TGTGCCAGCAGCTTGGTGGACAGGGGTGTATTT,CASSLVDRGVF
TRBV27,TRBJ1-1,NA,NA,TGTGCCAGCAGCTCAGGCCTAAACACTGAAGCTTTCTTT,CASSSGLNTEAFF
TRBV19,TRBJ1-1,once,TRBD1,TGTGCCAGTACCGAAGGGACAGCCAGAATGAACACTGAAGCTTTCTTT,CASTEGTARMNTEAFF
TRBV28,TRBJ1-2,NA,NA,TGTGCCGGATCAACAGGGTTCTATGGCTACACCTTC,CAGSTGFYGYTF
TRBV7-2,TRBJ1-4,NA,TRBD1,TGTGCCAGCAGCTTAGAACCAGGGGGCGCAAAAAAACTGTTTTTT,CASSLEPGGAKKLFF